Below are 12 T cell receptor beta chains sequenced from a single sample in a study of radiotherapy plus CTLA-4 blockade in lung cancer. TCRdb keeps only in-frame clones here, not all; method: immunoSEQ multiplex PCR. The data show 75,000 to 95,000 clones, about four fifths seen once. Here the sequenced sample was peripheral blood, taken from a patient treated with radiotherapy plus ipilimumab. The source is a human donor with non-small cell lung cancer that progressed on radiotherapy plus ipilimumab.

This sequence joins TRBV6-7 and TRBJ2-6; D is unresolved. TRBV6-7 counts as an open reading frame of uncertain function. This CDR3 is built from 17 residues. Trimming removed 2 bases from V and 0 bases from J, with 11 bases in between. The CDR3 coding sequence is TGTGCCAGCAGTTACCTGGCAGCCGACTCTGGGGCCAACGTCCTGACTTTC. As protein: CASSYLAADSGANVLTF.

The V gene is TRBV28, the J gene TRBJ2-7; possible D gene TRBD1, 6 bases. The ends were cut back, 6 bases at V and 1 base at J, with 19 bases in the middle. The CDR3 has 16 residues. The germline V gene has CDR1 MDHEN and CDR2 SYDVKM. The DNA of the CDR3 is TGTGCCAGCAGCCCCGGGACAATGGACGGATCCTACGAGCAGTACGTC. Translating gives CASSPGTMDGSYEQYV.

J is TRBJ2-5 and V is TRBV12-5, with D possibly matching TRBD2 (5 bases). CDR1 LGHNT and CDR2 FRNRAP come from the germline V gene. The CDR3 loop spans 16 amino acids. V was shortened by 2 bases and J by 5 bases, with 18 bases between the two germline ends. The CDR3 region is CASGLRGFPPGETQYF. CDR3 nucleotides: TGTGCTAGTGGTTTGAGAGGCTTCCCCCCGGGGGAGACCCAGTACTTC.

The chain employs TRBV2 and TRBJ2-1; TRBD2 agrees at 13 bases. From germline, CDR1 is SNHLY and CDR2 FYNNEI. V lost 7 bases, J lost 10 bases, and 7 bases stayed unmatched. CDR3 length equals 14 residues. The CDR3 sequence is CASTSGTSGNEQFF. CDR3 sequence (DNA): TGTGCCAGCACCTCAGGGACTAGCGGGAACGAGCAGTTCTTC.

V gene TRBV5-1 combines with J gene TRBJ2-7; 8 bases are a match to TRBD1. Trimming cost V 6 bases and J 4 bases; bases outside gene matches: 6. CDR3 size: 13 residues. CDR1 is SGHRS and CDR2 is YFSETQ in the germline V gene. CDR3 amino acids: CASTGTGVYEQYF. In nucleotides, the CDR3 is TGCGCCAGCACCGGGACAGGAGTATACGAGCAGTACTTC. Looking up the rest from reference TRBV5-1 and TRBJ2-7 gives the full variable domain: KAGVTQTPRYLIKTRGQQVTLSCSPISGHRSVSWYQQTPGQGLQFLFEYFSETQRNKGNFPGRFSGRQFSNSRSEMNVSTLELGDSALYLCASTGTGVYEQYFGPGTRLTVT.

The rearrangement joins TRBV28 to TRBJ2-2; D gene ambiguous. With 2 bases removed from V and 2 bases from J, the gap between germline ends came to 9 bases. Germline-derived CDR1 and CDR2 are MDHEN and SYDVKM. The CDR3 contains 15 residues. CDR3 nucleotide sequence: TGTGCCAGCAGTTTAGATGGGCCAAACACCGGGGAGCTGTTTTTT. It translates to CASSLDGPNTGELFF.

The chain couples TRBV30 to TRBJ2-1, with TRBD2 as a possible D gene (5 bases). The CDR3 length is 15 residues. Germline values: CDR1 GTSNPN, CDR2 SVGIG (reference sequence). V shed 1 base and J shed 5 bases, with 15 bases lying between them. The CDR3 DNA reads as TGTGCCTGGAGTGGAGACTACCTCCATAACAATGAGCAGTTCTTC. It is translated as CAWSGDYLHNNEQFF.

This clone was seen once. This chain uses TRBV5-8 with TRBJ2-1; 8 bases map to TRBD2. Per germline, CDR1 SGHTS and CDR2 YDEGEE. V trimming: 4 bases; J trimming: 0 bases; junction bases outside the gene matches: 9. The length of the CDR3 is 17 residues. Here the CDR3 reads CASSHTKRGTSYNEQFF. The CDR3 DNA reads TGTGCCAGCAGCCACACTAAGCGGGGGACCTCCTACAATGAGCAGTTCTTC.

The chain recombines TRBV18 with TRBJ1-5; TRBD1 might be the D (6 bases). Trimming cost V 2 bases and J 4 bases, with 9 bases left between them. This CDR3 spans 14 amino acids. CDR1 is KGHSH, CDR2 LQKENI, per germline. The CDR3 region has the DNA TGTGCCAGCTCACCATCGACAGGTAATCAGCCCCAGCATTTT. Its translation is CASSPSTGNQPQHF.

The rearrangement uses TRBV11-2 and TRBJ1-1; D gene uncertain. The CDR3 contains 14 residues. CDR1 and CDR2 from the germline V gene are SGHAT and FQNNGV. V was clipped by 5 bases and J by 1 base, with 11 bases between them. CDR3 in amino acids: CASSRFQENTEAFF. The CDR3 bases are TGTGCCAGCAGCCGATTTCAGGAGAACACTGAAGCTTTCTTT. The full variable domain, rest sourced from reference TRBV11-2 and TRBJ1-1, is EAGVAQSPRYKIIEKRQSVAFWCNPISGHATLYWYQQILGQGPKLLIQFQNNGVVDDSQLPKDRFSAERLKGVDSTLKIQPAKLEDSAVYLCASSRFQENTEAFFGQGTRLTVV.

The gene calls are TRBV4-1 and TRBJ2-4; TRBD1 matches 9 bases. There are 17 residues in the CDR3. The V and J ends lost 3 bases and 1 base, in that order; junction bases with no gene match: 7. Germline-derived CDR1 and CDR2 are MGHRA and YSYEKL. The CDR3 here is CASSHPTQGAAKNIQYF. The CDR3, as DNA: TGCGCCAGCAGCCATCCCACACAGGGGGCGGCCAAAAACATTCAGTACTTC.

The gene calls are TRBV7-2 and TRBJ2-1, with unresolved D. This CDR3 contains 12 residues. Germline-derived CDR1 and CDR2 are SGHTA and FQGNSA. With 2 bases removed from V and 11 bases from J, the gap between germline ends came to 10 bases. CDR3 DNA: TGTGCCAGCAGCTTACCCGATCCCCAGCAGTTCTTC. Translating it yields CASSLPDPQQFF.